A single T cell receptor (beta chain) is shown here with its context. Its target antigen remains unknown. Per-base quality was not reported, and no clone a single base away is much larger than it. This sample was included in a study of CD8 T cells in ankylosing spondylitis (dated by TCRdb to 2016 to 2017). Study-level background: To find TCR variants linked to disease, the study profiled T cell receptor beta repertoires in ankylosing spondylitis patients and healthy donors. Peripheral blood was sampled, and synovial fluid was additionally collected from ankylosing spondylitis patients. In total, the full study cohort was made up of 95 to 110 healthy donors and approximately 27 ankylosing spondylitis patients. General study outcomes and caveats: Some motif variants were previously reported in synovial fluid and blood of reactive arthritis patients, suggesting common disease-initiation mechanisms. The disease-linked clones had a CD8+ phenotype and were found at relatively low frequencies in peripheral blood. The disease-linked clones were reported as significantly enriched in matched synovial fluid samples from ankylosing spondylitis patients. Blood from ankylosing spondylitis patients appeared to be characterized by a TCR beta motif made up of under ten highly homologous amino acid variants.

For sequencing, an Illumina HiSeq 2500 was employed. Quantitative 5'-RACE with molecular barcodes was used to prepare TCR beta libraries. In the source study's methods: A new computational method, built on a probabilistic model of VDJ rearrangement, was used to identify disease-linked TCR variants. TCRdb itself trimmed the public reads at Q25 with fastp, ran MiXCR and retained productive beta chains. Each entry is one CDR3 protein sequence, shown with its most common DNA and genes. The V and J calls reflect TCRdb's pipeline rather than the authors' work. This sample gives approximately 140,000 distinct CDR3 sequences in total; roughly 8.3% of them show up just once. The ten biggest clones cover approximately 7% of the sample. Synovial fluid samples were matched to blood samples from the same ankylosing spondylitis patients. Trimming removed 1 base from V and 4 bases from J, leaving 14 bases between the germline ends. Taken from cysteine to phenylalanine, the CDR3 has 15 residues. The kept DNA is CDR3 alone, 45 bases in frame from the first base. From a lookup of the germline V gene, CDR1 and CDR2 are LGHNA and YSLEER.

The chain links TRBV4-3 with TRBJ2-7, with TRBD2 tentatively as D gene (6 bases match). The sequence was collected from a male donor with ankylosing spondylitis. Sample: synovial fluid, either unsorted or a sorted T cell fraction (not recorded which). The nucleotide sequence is TGCGCCAGCAGCCAAGCCCCGGGACTTTTGTACGAGCAGTACTTC. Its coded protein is CASSQAPGLLYEQYF.